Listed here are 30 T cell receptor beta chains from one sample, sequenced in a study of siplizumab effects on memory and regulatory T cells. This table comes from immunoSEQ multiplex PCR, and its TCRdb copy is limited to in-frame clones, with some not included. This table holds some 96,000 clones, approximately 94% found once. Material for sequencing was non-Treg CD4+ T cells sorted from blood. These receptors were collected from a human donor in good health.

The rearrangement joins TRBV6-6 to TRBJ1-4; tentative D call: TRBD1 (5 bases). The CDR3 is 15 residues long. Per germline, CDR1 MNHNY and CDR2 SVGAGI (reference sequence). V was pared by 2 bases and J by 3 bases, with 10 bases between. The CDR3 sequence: CASSYGAASNEKLFF. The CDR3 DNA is TGTGCCAGCAGTTACGGGGCAGCCTCTAATGAAAAACTGTTTTTT.

The CDR3 DNA sequence: TGCAGCGTTGAGTGGCAGAACACAGATACGCAGTATTTT. Its protein is CSVEWQNTDTQYF. V is TRBV29-1 and J is TRBJ2-3; no definite D call. Germline V gene lookup returns CDR1 SQVTM and CDR2 ANQGSEA. The germline V and J ends were trimmed by 3 bases and 2 bases, with 9 bases remaining between them. The CDR3 consists of 13 residues.

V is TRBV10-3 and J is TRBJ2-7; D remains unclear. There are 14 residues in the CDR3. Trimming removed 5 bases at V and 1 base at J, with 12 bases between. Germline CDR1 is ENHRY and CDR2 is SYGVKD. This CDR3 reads CAISTLQASYEQYF. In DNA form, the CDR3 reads TGTGCCATCAGTACGCTCCAGGCATCCTACGAGCAGTACTTC.

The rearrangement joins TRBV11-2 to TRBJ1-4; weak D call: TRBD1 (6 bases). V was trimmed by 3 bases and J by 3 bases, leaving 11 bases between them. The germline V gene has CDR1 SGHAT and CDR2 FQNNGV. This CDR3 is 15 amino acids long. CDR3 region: CASSFLRGANEKLFF. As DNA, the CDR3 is TGTGCCAGCAGCTTCCTGAGGGGGGCTAATGAAAAACTGTTTTTT.

As DNA, the CDR3 is TGTGCCAGCAGTGACGACAGGACGAACACCGGGGAGCTGTTTTTT. It specifies CASSDDRTNTGELFF. This sequence joins TRBV25-1 and TRBJ2-2; weak D call: TRBD1 (6 bases). Trimming removed 3 bases at V and 0 bases at J, with 8 bases between. The CDR3 covers 15 residues. The germline V gene has CDR1 MGHDK and CDR2 SYGVNS.

Here the CDR3 reads CASSYKREWSYEQYF. DNA of the CDR3: TGTGCCAGCAGTTACAAGCGGGAGTGGTCCTACGAGCAGTACTTC. V and J are TRBV6-6 and TRBJ2-7; 8 bases match TRBD2. Germline V CDR1 and CDR2: MNHNY, SVGAGI (reference sequence). V trimming: 2 bases; J trimming: 1 base; junction bases outside the gene matches: 4. This CDR3 is built from 15 residues.

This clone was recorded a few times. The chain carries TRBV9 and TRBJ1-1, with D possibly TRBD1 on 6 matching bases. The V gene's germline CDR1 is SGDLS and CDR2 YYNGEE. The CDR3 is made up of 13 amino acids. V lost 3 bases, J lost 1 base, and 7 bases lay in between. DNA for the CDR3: TGTGCCAGCAGCGACAGGGAGAACACTGAAGCTTTCTTT. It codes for CASSDRENTEAFF.

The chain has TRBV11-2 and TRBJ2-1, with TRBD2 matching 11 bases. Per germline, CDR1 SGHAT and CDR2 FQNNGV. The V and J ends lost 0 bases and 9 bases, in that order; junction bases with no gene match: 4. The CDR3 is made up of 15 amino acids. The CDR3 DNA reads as TGTGCCAGCAGCTTAGATATTAGCGGGAGGGGTGAGCAGTTCTTC. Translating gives CASSLDISGRGEQFF. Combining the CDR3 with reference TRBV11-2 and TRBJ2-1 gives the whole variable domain EAGVAQSPRYKIIEKRQSVAFWCNPISGHATLYWYQQILGQGPKLLIQFQNNGVVDDSQLPKDRFSAERLKGVDSTLKIQPAKLEDSAVYLCASSLDISGRGEQFFGPGTRLTVL.

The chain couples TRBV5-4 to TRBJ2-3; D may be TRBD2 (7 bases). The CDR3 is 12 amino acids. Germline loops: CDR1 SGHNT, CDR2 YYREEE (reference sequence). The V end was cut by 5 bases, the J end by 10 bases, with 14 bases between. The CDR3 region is CASSTGGWAQYF. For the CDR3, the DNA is TGTGCCAGCAGTACGGGGGGCTGGGCGCAGTATTTT.

CDR3 DNA: TGTGCCAGCAGCATCCTAGTGGGGCCGAGCACAGATACGCAGTATTTT. Translated, it gives CASSILVGPSTDTQYF. V usage is TRBV5-6 and J usage is TRBJ2-3; TRBD1 might be the D (5 bases). Trimming left V 4 bases short and J 0 bases short, with 15 bases between. CDR3 size: 16 residues. Germline V CDR1 and CDR2: SGHDT, YYEEEE.

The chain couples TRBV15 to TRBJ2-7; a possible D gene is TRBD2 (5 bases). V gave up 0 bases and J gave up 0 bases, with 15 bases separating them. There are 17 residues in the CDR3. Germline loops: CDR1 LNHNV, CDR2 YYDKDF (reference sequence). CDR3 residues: CATSRDLTRANSYEQYF. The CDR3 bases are TGTGCCACCAGCAGAGATTTAACGAGGGCTAACTCCTACGAGCAGTACTTC.

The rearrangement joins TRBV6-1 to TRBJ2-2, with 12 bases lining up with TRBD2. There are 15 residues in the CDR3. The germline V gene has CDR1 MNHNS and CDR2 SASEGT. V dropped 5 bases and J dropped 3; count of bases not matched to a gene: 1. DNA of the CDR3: TGTGCCAGCAGTAGACTAGCGGGAGACACCGGGGAGCTGTTTTTT. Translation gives CASSRLAGDTGELFF.

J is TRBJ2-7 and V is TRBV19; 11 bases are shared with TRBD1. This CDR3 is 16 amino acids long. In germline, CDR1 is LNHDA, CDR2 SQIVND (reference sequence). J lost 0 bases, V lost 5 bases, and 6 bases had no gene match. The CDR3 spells CASSEPGQGDSYEQYF. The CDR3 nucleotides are TGTGCCAGTAGTGAACCGGGACAGGGGGACTCCTACGAGCAGTACTTC.

CDR3 sequence (DNA): TGCGCCAGCAGCCCGGACAGTCAGGCGCGGGAAAAACTGTTTTTT. Protein product: CASSPDSQAREKLFF. This sequence joins TRBV5-1 and TRBJ1-4; a possible D gene is TRBD1 (6 bases). The V and J ends lost 4 bases and 8 bases respectively, with 18 bases between them. The CDR3 contains 15 residues. CDR1 is SGHRS and CDR2 is YFSETQ in the germline V gene.

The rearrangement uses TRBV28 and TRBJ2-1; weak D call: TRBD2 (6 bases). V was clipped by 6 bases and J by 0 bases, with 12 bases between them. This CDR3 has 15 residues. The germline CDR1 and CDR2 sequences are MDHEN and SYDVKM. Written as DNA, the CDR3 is TGTGCCAGCAGGCTTAGCGGAAGCTCCTACAATGAGCAGTTCTTC. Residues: CASRLSGSSYNEQFF.

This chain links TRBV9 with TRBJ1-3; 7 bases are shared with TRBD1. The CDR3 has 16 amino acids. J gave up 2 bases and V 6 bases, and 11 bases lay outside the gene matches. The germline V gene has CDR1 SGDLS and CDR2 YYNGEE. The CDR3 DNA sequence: TGTGCCAGCACAAAAACCCAGGGGGGCCCTGGAAACACCATATATTTT. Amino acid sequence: CASTKTQGGPGNTIYF.

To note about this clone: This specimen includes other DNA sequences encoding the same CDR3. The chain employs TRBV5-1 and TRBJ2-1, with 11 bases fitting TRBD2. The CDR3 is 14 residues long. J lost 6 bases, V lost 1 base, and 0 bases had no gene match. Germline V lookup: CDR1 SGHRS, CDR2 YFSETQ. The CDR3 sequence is CASSLTSGSNEQFF. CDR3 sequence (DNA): TGCGCCAGCAGCTTGACTAGCGGGAGCAATGAGCAGTTCTTC.

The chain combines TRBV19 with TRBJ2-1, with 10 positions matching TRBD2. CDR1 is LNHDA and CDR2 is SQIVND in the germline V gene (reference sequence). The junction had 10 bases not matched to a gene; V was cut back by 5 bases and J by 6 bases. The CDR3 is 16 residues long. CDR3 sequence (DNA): TGTGCCAGTAGTCCGCGGACTAGCGGCGGAGTCAATGAGCAGTTCTTC. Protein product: CASSPRTSGGVNEQFF.

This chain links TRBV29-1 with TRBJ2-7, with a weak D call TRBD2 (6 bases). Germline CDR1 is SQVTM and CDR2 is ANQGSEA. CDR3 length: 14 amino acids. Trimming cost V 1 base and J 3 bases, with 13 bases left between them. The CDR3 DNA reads TGCAGCGTTGAAGTAGGGAGGACCGGCTACGAGCAGTACTTC. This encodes CSVEVGRTGYEQYF.

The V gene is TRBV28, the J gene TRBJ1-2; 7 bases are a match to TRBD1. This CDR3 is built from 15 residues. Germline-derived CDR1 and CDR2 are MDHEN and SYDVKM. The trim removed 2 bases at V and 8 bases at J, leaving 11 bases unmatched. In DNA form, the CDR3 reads TGTGCCAGCAGTTTACCCTCGGGCAGGGGGAGCGGCTACACCTTC. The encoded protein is CASSLPSGRGSGYTF.

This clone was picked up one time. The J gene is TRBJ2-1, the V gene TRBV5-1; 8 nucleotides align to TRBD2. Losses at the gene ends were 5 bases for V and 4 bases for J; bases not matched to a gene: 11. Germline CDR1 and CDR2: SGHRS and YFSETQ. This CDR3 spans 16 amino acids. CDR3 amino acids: CASRNLRASGYNEQFF. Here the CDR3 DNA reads TGCGCCAGCAGAAATTTGCGGGCTAGCGGGTACAATGAGCAGTTCTTC.

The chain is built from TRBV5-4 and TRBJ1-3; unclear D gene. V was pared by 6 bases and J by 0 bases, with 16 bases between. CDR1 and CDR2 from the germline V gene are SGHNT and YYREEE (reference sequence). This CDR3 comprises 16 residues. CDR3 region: CASTKGGTLSGNTIYF. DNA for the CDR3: TGTGCCAGCACCAAAGGAGGCACTCTCTCTGGAAACACCATATATTTT.

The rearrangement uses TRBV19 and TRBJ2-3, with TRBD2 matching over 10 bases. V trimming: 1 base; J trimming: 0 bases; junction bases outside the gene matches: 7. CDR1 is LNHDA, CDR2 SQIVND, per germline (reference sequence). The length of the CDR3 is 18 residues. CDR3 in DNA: TGTGCCAGTAGTATAGGCCTCCCGGGACTAGCGAGCACAGATACGCAGTATTTT. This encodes CASSIGLPGLASTDTQYF.

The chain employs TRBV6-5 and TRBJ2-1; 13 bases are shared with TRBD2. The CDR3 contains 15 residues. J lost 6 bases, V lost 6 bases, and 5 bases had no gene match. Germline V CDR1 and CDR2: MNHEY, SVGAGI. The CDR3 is CASRKLAGGRNEQFF. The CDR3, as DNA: TGTGCCAGCAGAAAACTAGCGGGAGGGCGCAATGAGCAGTTCTTC.

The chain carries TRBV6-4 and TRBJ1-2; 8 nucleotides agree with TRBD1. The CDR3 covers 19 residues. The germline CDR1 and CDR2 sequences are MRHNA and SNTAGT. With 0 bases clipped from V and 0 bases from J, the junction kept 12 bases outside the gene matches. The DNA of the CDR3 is TGTGCCAGCAGTGACTCCTATCGGACAGGGAGTCCTTCTAACTATGGCTACACCTTC. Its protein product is CASSDSYRTGSPSNYGYTF.

CDR3 sequence reads: CSAPVGGTQYF. The CDR3, as DNA: TGCAGTGCCCCCGTGGGAGGTACGCAGTATTTT. The rearrangement links TRBV20-1 to TRBJ2-3; TRBD2 might be the D (6 bases). V lost 6 bases and J lost 8, with 12 bases in between. The CDR3 length is 11 residues. From germline, CDR1 is DFQATT and CDR2 SNEGSKA (reference sequence).

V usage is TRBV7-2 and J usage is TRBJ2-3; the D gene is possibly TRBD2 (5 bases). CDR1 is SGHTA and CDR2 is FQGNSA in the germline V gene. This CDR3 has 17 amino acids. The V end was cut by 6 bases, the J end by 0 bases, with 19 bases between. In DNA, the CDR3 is TGTGCCAGCAGTACGTCTCGGTGGGAGCTGAGCACAGATACGCAGTATTTT. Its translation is CASSTSRWELSTDTQYF.

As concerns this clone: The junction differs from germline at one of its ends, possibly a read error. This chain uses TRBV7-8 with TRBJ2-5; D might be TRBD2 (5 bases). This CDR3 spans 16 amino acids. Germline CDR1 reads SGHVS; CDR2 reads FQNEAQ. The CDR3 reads CASSVAPRTGGGTQYF. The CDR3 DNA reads TGTGCCAGCAGCGTAGCCCCTCGGACTGGAGGTGGGACCCAGTACTTC.

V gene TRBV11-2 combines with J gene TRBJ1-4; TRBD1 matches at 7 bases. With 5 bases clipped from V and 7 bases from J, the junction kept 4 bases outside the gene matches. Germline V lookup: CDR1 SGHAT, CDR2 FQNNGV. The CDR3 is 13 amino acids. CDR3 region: CASSRGLGEKLFF. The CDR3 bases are TGTGCCAGCAGCAGGGGGCTAGGTGAAAAACTGTTTTTT.

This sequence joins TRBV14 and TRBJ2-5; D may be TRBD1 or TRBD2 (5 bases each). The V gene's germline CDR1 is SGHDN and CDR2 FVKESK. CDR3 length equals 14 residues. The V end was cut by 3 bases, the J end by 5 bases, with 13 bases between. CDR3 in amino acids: CASSHSHGAETQYF. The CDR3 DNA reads TGTGCCAGCAGCCACTCTCACGGGGCTGAGACCCAGTACTTC.